The present T cell receptor beta chain was sequenced within a study of T cell responses to AZD1222 COVID-19 vaccine. Assay: immunoSEQ multiplex PCR; the TCRdb copy retains only in-frame clones and omits some. The sample consists of just under 90,000 clones, around 90% of them appearing once. This clone was counted a single time. The antigen is undetermined. Points from the study as a whole: The span of vaccine-associated CD4 TCRs extended across spike, with dominance at 160-218 and 743-854.

The material sequenced was peripheral blood, taken on day 0 of AZD1222 vaccination. The receptor comes from an adult in good health.

The CDR3 DNA reads as TGTGCCAGCAGCACTTCGGGGGGGCTGGCTGAAGCTTTCTTT. Translation gives CASSTSGGLAEAFF. The gene calls are TRBV7-8 and TRBJ1-1, with D perhaps TRBD1 (6 bases). The V end lost 5 bases, the J end lost 6 bases, and 16 bases lay between the germline ends. The germline V gene has CDR1 SGHVS and CDR2 FQNEAQ. This CDR3 spans 14 amino acids.